A selection of T cell receptor beta chains follows, all from one sample in a study of blood T cell repertoires in COVID-19. TCRdb's copy holds only in-frame clones and misses some; the assay was immunoSEQ multiplex PCR. This sample has tens of thousands of clones, with around 84% found just once. Specimen: peripheral blood. The receptors were gathered from a human donor in a cohort sampled during active COVID-19. Both conserved end residues are part of each CDR3. The order of the fields is clone size, D gene, V gene, J gene, CDR3 protein, CDR3 DNA. The D gene is left open where the match is weak. Size is omitted from some rows. Given values are once, few, many or a class for expanded clones.

.,TRBD2,TRBV2,TRBJ2-7,CASSSSGASYEQYF,TGTGCCAGCAGTTCTAGCGGTGCTTCCTACGAGCAGTACTTC
.,TRBD1,TRBV27,TRBJ1-2,CASSDHSGQGKKSYTF,TGTGCCAGCAGTGACCACTCGGGACAGGGGAAAAAGAGCTACACCTTC
.,TRBD2,TRBV7-3,TRBJ2-1,CASSLSSGNNEQFF,TGTGCCAGCAGCTTGTCTAGCGGGAACAATGAGCAGTTCTTC
.,TRBD1,TRBV4-1,TRBJ1-3,CASSQGPGTGSGNTIYF,TGCGCCAGCAGCCAAGGTCCCGGGACAGGTTCTGGAAACACCATATATTTT
.,.,TRBV28,TRBJ2-5,CASTRFGGRKTQYF,TGTGCCAGCACCAGATTTGGTGGGAGGAAGACCCAGTACTTC
.,.,TRBV6-5,TRBJ1-1,CASTWGGGVNTEAFF,TGTGCCAGCACTTGGGGAGGGGGAGTTAACACTGAAGCTTTCTTT
.,.,TRBV6-1,TRBJ1-5,CASSDRGRAGGNQPQHF,TGTGCCAGCAGTGATCGGGGGAGGGCGGGTGGCAATCAGCCCCAGCATTTT
.,.,TRBV29-1,TRBJ2-5,CSVVQGPQETQYF,TGCAGCGTAGTACAGGGCCCCCAAGAGACCCAGTACTTC
few,.,TRBV11-3,TRBJ2-2,CASSPLKNTGELFF,TGTGCCAGCAGCCCCCTAAAGAACACCGGGGAGCTGTTTTTT
.,.,TRBV6-1,TRBJ2-7,CASSELGQRYEQYF,TGTGCCAGCAGTGAACTGGGACAACGCTACGAGCAGTACTTC
.,.,TRBV5-1,TRBJ2-2,CASTAGSGAAGELFF,TGCGCCAGCACTGCCGGGAGCGGAGCCGCCGGGGAGCTGTTTTTT
.,.,TRBV5-1,TRBJ2-6,CASSLVSGANVLTF,TGCGCCAGCAGCTTGGTCTCCGGGGCCAACGTCCTGACTTTC
.,.,TRBV19,TRBJ2-6,CASFTGPAGANVLTF,TGTGCCAGCTTTACAGGGCCAGCTGGGGCCAACGTCCTGACTTTC
.,TRBD1,TRBV5-6,TRBJ2-7,CASSSGTGRIYEQYF,TGTGCCAGCAGCTCCGGGACAGGGCGCATCTACGAGCAGTACTTC
once,.,TRBV11-3,TRBJ2-6,CASSSRPGSSSGANVLTF,TGTGCCAGCAGCTCACGCCCAGGGTCGAGCTCTGGGGCCAACGTCCTGACTTTC
once,.,TRBV12-3/TRBV12-4,TRBJ2-3,CASSFMAGDTQYF,TGTGCCAGCAGTTTTATGGCGGGAGATACGCAGTATTTT
once,.,TRBV29-1,TRBJ1-1,CSVERRGLNTEAFF,TGCAGCGTTGAACGGCGGGGCCTGAACACTGAAGCTTTCTTT
.,TRBD2,TRBV5-1,TRBJ2-7,CASGEGYEQYF,TGCGCCAGCGGGGAGGGCTACGAGCAGTACTTC
.,TRBD2,TRBV28,TRBJ2-7,CASSLISPAGDEQYF,TGTGCCAGCAGTTTAATCTCCCCCGCGGGAGACGAGCAGTACTTC
.,TRBD2,TRBV5-6,TRBJ2-1,CASSWGLAGGPRDEQFF,TGTGCCAGCAGCTGGGGACTAGCGGGAGGGCCGAGGGATGAGCAGTTCTTC
once,TRBD2,TRBV24-1,TRBJ2-1,CATSDLASGRFDEQFF,TGTGCCACCAGTGATTTGGCTAGCGGGAGGTTCGATGAGCAGTTCTTC
.,.,TRBV28,TRBJ1-5,CASSTQGQPQHF,TGTGCCAGCAGTACACAGGGTCAGCCCCAGCATTTT
few,.,TRBV29-1,TRBJ1-4,CSVGTLNEKLFF,TGCAGCGTTGGGACACTTAATGAAAAACTGTTTTTT
.,TRBD1,TRBV30,TRBJ1-1,CAWSVKGAMTEAFF,TGTGCCTGGAGTGTGAAGGGGGCGATGACTGAAGCTTTCTTT
.,.,TRBV7-8,TRBJ1-3,CASSNSGNTIYF,TGTGCCAGCAGTAACTCTGGAAACACCATATATTTT
.,.,TRBV6-5,TRBJ2-7,CASTPDIPLYEQYF,TGTGCCAGCACTCCAGACATACCCCTATACGAGCAGTACTTC
.,TRBD2,TRBV5-4,TRBJ2-3,CASSLVAGGFPDTQYF,TGTGCCAGCAGCTTGGTAGCGGGAGGGTTCCCAGATACGCAGTATTTT
once,.,TRBV6-6,TRBJ2-1,CASTDGARGIYNEQFF,TGTGCCAGCACCGACGGGGCCAGGGGCATCTACAATGAGCAGTTCTTC
few,.,TRBV3-1/TRBV3-2,TRBJ1-2,CASSPDWINYGYTF,TGTGCCAGCAGCCCCGACTGGATTAACTATGGCTACACCTTC
.,.,TRBV3-1/TRBV3-2,TRBJ2-5,CASSLLSEETQYF,TGTGCCAGCAGCCTCCTCTCGGAAGAGACCCAGTACTTC
.,.,TRBV2,TRBJ1-5,CASSGGRGGQPQHF,TGTGCCAGCAGTGGCGGACGAGGGGGACAGCCCCAGCATTTT
.,.,TRBV7-3,TRBJ2-3,CASSLTGQGLSSTDTQYF,TGTGCCAGCAGCTTAACTGGGCAGGGCCTTTCTAGCACAGATACGCAGTATTTT
.,TRBD1,TRBV7-8,TRBJ1-6,CASSFNYRTPTGQGASPLHF,TGTGCCAGCAGCTTCAACTACAGAACTCCTACGGGACAGGGAGCTTCACCCCTCCACTTT
.,.,TRBV3-1/TRBV3-2,TRBJ1-2,CASSHAARVGGYTF,TGTGCCAGCAGCCACGCGGCCAGGGTGGGTGGCTACACCTTC
.,.,TRBV7-9,TRBJ1-3,CASSLGTVGSGNTIYF,TGTGCCAGCAGCTTAGGCACAGTGGGCTCTGGAAACACCATATATTTT
many,TRBD1,TRBV28,TRBJ1-5,CASTTGAQPQHF,TGTGCCAGTACAACAGGGGCCCAGCCCCAGCATTTT
.,.,TRBV19,TRBJ2-1,CASETRYNEQFF,TGTGCCAGTGAGACTAGATACAATGAGCAGTTCTTC
.,.,TRBV27,TRBJ1-2,CASSRPGEFYGYTF,TGTGCCAGCAGTAGGCCAGGGGAGTTCTATGGCTACACCTTC
many,.,TRBV29-1,TRBJ1-2,CSSARQSANYGYTF,TGCAGCTCGGCAAGACAGTCGGCTAACTATGGCTACACCTTC
few,.,TRBV7-8,TRBJ2-5,CASSFQGMGQETQYF,TGTGCCAGCAGCTTTCAGGGCATGGGCCAAGAGACCCAGTACTTC
.,.,TRBV28,TRBJ1-4,CASSLSQALGGKLFF,TGTGCCAGCAGTTTATCCCAGGCACTGGGTGGAAAACTGTTTTTT
.,TRBD1,TRBV27,TRBJ1-2,CASSLSAGTGRIYGYTF,TGTGCCAGCAGTTTATCCGCCGGGACAGGGAGAATCTATGGCTACACCTTC
.,.,TRBV19,TRBJ1-2,CASKIGLTQGLINYGYTF,TGTGCCAGTAAAATTGGGCTTACACAGGGCCTGATTAACTATGGCTACACCTTC